A selection of T cell receptor beta chains follows, all from one sample in a study of shared clonotypes between healthy human individuals. The repertoire was sequenced with immunoSEQ multiplex PCR; TCRdb's copy has only in-frame clones and lacks some. Among 1,100,000 or so clones listed, about 80% were seen once. Sequenced input: memory CD4+ T cells from PBMCs. Receptor source: a man aged 18 to 29 in good health. Some clones in this sample may be carry-over from other donors' samples. CDR3s include the opening cysteine and the closing phenylalanine or tryptophan. A D gene is named only where the DNA matches it firmly. Some rows have no size entry. The others give once, few or many, or a class for an expanded clone.

abundance: .; j_gene: TRBJ1-1; v_gene: TRBV5-1; d_gene: .; CDR3aa: CASSPGISGDTEAFF; CDR3nt: TGCGCCAGCAGCCCAGGGATTTCTGGGGACACTGAAGCTTTCTTT
abundance: few; j_gene: TRBJ1-2; v_gene: TRBV28; d_gene: TRBD1; CDR3aa: CASSSTGASYGYTF; CDR3nt: TGTGCCAGCAGTTCCACAGGGGCAAGCTATGGCTACACCTTC
abundance: .; j_gene: TRBJ2-1; v_gene: TRBV30; d_gene: TRBD2; CDR3aa: CAWSSARDYSYNEQFF; CDR3nt: TGTGCCTGGAGTTCTGCCCGGGACTACTCCTACAATGAGCAGTTCTTC
abundance: .; j_gene: TRBJ2-5; v_gene: TRBV7-9; d_gene: TRBD1; CDR3aa: CASSSPRTGGNLHQETQYF; CDR3nt: TGTGCCAGCAGCTCCCCGAGGACAGGGGGCAATCTGCACCAAGAGACCCAGTACTTC
abundance: .; j_gene: TRBJ2-7; v_gene: TRBV28; d_gene: TRBD1; CDR3aa: CASSRDRAYEQYF; CDR3nt: TGTGCCAGCAGCCGGGACAGGGCCTACGAGCAGTACTTC
abundance: .; j_gene: TRBJ2-5; v_gene: TRBV15; d_gene: TRBD2; CDR3aa: CATSRDSGRALETQYF; CDR3nt: TGTGCCACCAGCAGAGATAGCGGGAGGGCCTTAGAGACCCAGTACTTC
abundance: .; j_gene: TRBJ1-1; v_gene: TRBV7-6; d_gene: .; CDR3aa: CASSSSANTEAFF; CDR3nt: TGTGCCAGCAGTTCGTCCGCGAACACTGAAGCTTTCTTT
abundance: .; j_gene: TRBJ2-7; v_gene: TRBV7-2; d_gene: .; CDR3aa: CASRHSAGRRSGEQYF; CDR3nt: TGTGCCAGCAGACACTCTGCGGGCCGCCGATCTGGTGAGCAGTACTTC
abundance: .; j_gene: TRBJ2-6; v_gene: TRBV18; d_gene: TRBD1; CDR3aa: CASSPEGQVVVANVLTF; CDR3nt: TGTGCCAGCTCACCGGAAGGACAGGTCGTTGTGGCCAACGTCCTGACTTTC
abundance: many; j_gene: TRBJ1-4; v_gene: TRBV6-5; d_gene: .; CDR3aa: CASSLTATNEKLFF; CDR3nt: TGTGCCAGCAGTTTGACAGCAACTAATGAAAAACTGTTTTTT
abundance: .; j_gene: TRBJ2-1; v_gene: TRBV6-5; d_gene: .; CDR3aa: CASRPEGNSYNEQFF; CDR3nt: TGTGCCAGCAGGCCCGAAGGAAACTCCTACAATGAGCAGTTCTTC
abundance: .; j_gene: TRBJ2-1; v_gene: TRBV7-3; d_gene: .; CDR3aa: CASSREGPYNEQFF; CDR3nt: TGTGCCAGCAGCCGAGAAGGCCCGTACAATGAGCAGTTCTTC
abundance: few; j_gene: TRBJ1-3; v_gene: TRBV6-5; d_gene: .; CDR3aa: CASSYSPSGNTIYF; CDR3nt: TGTGCCAGCAGTTACTCCCCCTCTGGAAACACCATATATTTT
abundance: .; j_gene: TRBJ1-2; v_gene: TRBV5-1; d_gene: TRBD1; CDR3aa: CASSLSGTDTGGYTF; CDR3nt: TGCGCCAGCAGCCTCTCCGGGACAGATACGGGGGGCTACACCTTC
abundance: .; j_gene: TRBJ1-3; v_gene: TRBV18; d_gene: .; CDR3aa: CASSPTGFGNTIYF; CDR3nt: TGTGCCAGCTCGCCCACAGGCTTTGGAAACACCATATATTTT
abundance: once; j_gene: TRBJ2-1; v_gene: TRBV6-5; d_gene: TRBD2; CDR3aa: CASSRTSGIGNEQFF; CDR3nt: TGTGCCAGCAGTAGGACTAGCGGGATTGGCAATGAGCAGTTCTTC
abundance: .; j_gene: TRBJ2-5; v_gene: TRBV5-1; d_gene: TRBD2; CDR3aa: CASSLGGRPETQYF; CDR3nt: TGCGCCAGCAGCTTAGGCGGGAGACCAGAGACCCAGTACTTC
abundance: .; j_gene: TRBJ1-2; v_gene: TRBV7-2; d_gene: .; CDR3aa: CASSFLDINYGYTF; CDR3nt: TGTGCCAGCAGCTTTCTCGACATTAACTATGGCTACACCTTC
abundance: .; j_gene: TRBJ2-4; v_gene: TRBV6-6; d_gene: TRBD1; CDR3aa: CASSYRTGGGGQSQYF; CDR3nt: TGTGCCAGCAGTTACCGGACAGGGGGTGGCGGCCAAAGTCAGTACTTC
abundance: few; j_gene: TRBJ1-5; v_gene: TRBV30; d_gene: .; CDR3aa: CAWSVQGGQPQHF; CDR3nt: TGTGCCTGGAGTGTACAGGGAGGTCAGCCCCAGCATTTT
abundance: once; j_gene: TRBJ2-3; v_gene: TRBV28; d_gene: .; CDR3aa: CASSFVRGLGTDTQYF; CDR3nt: TGTGCCAGCAGTTTCGTTAGGGGACTGGGCACAGATACGCAGTATTTT
abundance: few; j_gene: TRBJ2-5; v_gene: TRBV6-1; d_gene: TRBD1; CDR3aa: CASSEQQGAFSTQYF; CDR3nt: TGTGCCAGCAGTGAACAACAGGGGGCGTTTTCCACCCAGTACTTC
abundance: few; j_gene: TRBJ2-7; v_gene: TRBV15; d_gene: .; CDR3aa: CATSHDRRTLSYEQYF; CDR3nt: TGTGCCACCAGCCATGACAGGCGGACCCTCTCCTACGAGCAGTACTTC
abundance: .; j_gene: TRBJ2-1; v_gene: TRBV6-6; d_gene: TRBD1; CDR3aa: CASSYGQGGEQFF; CDR3nt: TGTGCCAGCAGTTACGGACAGGGTGGTGAGCAGTTCTTC
abundance: .; j_gene: TRBJ2-2; v_gene: TRBV7-2; d_gene: TRBD2; CDR3aa: CASSSRLAGGPTTSGGLFF; CDR3nt: TGTGCCAGCAGCTCCAGACTAGCGGGAGGGCCTACGACCTCCGGGGGGCTGTTTTTT
abundance: .; j_gene: TRBJ1-1; v_gene: TRBV14; d_gene: .; CDR3aa: CASSHPYRDAFF; CDR3nt: TGTGCCAGCAGCCACCCATACCGGGACGCTTTCTTT
abundance: .; j_gene: TRBJ1-4; v_gene: TRBV29-1; d_gene: .; CDR3aa: CSVVASANEKLFF; CDR3nt: TGCAGCGTGGTCGCAAGTGCTAATGAAAAACTGTTTTTT
abundance: .; j_gene: TRBJ2-7; v_gene: TRBV6-5; d_gene: .; CDR3aa: CASSYSGASSSYEQYF; CDR3nt: TGTGCCAGCAGTTACTCAGGGGCCTCGAGCTCCTACGAGCAGTACTTC
abundance: .; j_gene: TRBJ1-2; v_gene: TRBV6-6; d_gene: .; CDR3aa: CASSSIQSEVGYTF; CDR3nt: TGTGCCAGCAGTTCCATTCAGAGCGAGGTTGGCTACACCTTC
abundance: .; j_gene: TRBJ1-3; v_gene: TRBV28; d_gene: .; CDR3aa: CASSGRMESGNTIYF; CDR3nt: TGTGCCAGCAGTGGTCGTATGGAATCTGGAAACACCATATATTTT
abundance: .; j_gene: TRBJ2-1; v_gene: TRBV6-6; d_gene: TRBD2; CDR3aa: CASSLRDYQDNEQFF; CDR3nt: TGTGCCAGCAGCCTCCGGGACTACCAGGACAATGAGCAGTTCTTC
abundance: .; j_gene: TRBJ2-2; v_gene: TRBV15; d_gene: .; CDR3aa: CATSRVPGELFF; CDR3nt: TGTGCCACCAGTCGCGTTCCCGGGGAGCTGTTTTTT
abundance: .; j_gene: TRBJ2-7; v_gene: TRBV4-2; d_gene: TRBD2; CDR3aa: CASSRRGASGDEQYF; CDR3nt: TGTGCCAGCAGCCGACGGGGGGCTAGCGGGGACGAGCAGTACTTC
abundance: .; j_gene: TRBJ1-5; v_gene: TRBV7-2; d_gene: TRBD1; CDR3aa: CASSLLKGAQHF; CDR3nt: TGTGCCAGCAGCTTATTGAAGGGGGCGCAGCATTTT
abundance: .; j_gene: TRBJ2-3; v_gene: TRBV5-1; d_gene: TRBD2; CDR3aa: CASSQLAGTDTQYF; CDR3nt: TGCGCCAGCAGTCAACTAGCGGGCACAGATACGCAGTATTTT
abundance: .; j_gene: TRBJ1-1; v_gene: TRBV18; d_gene: .; CDR3aa: CASSPLKEAFF; CDR3nt: TGTGCCAGCTCACCATTGAAGGAAGCTTTCTTT
abundance: .; j_gene: TRBJ2-1; v_gene: TRBV11-2; d_gene: TRBD2; CDR3aa: CASSPKTGRAYNEQFF; CDR3nt: TGTGCCAGCAGCCCGAAGACCGGGAGGGCCTACAATGAGCAGTTCTTC
abundance: .; j_gene: TRBJ2-7; v_gene: TRBV28; d_gene: .; CDR3aa: CASSPPALGSYEQYF; CDR3nt: TGTGCCAGCAGCCCCCCCGCTCTCGGCTCCTACGAGCAGTACTTC
abundance: .; j_gene: TRBJ2-7; v_gene: TRBV5-1; d_gene: TRBD2; CDR3aa: CASSLGTTYEQYF; CDR3nt: TGCGCCAGCAGCCTTGGGACTACCTACGAGCAGTACTTC
abundance: .; j_gene: TRBJ2-3; v_gene: TRBV25-1; d_gene: .; CDR3aa: CASRGQGIDTQYF; CDR3nt: TGTGCCAGCCGTGGGCAGGGGATAGATACGCAGTATTTT
abundance: .; j_gene: TRBJ1-2; v_gene: TRBV20-1; d_gene: .; CDR3aa: CSAYRTYGYTF; CDR3nt: TGCAGTGCCTACCGGACGTACGGCTACACCTTC
abundance: .; j_gene: TRBJ2-7; v_gene: TRBV7-2; d_gene: TRBD1; CDR3aa: CASSQDRGFYEQYF; CDR3nt: TGTGCCAGCAGCCAGGACAGGGGATTCTACGAGCAGTACTTC
abundance: once; j_gene: TRBJ2-1; v_gene: TRBV4-1; d_gene: .; CDR3aa: CASSQGAVQGTEQFF; CDR3nt: TGCGCCAGCAGCCAAGGGGCCGTACAGGGAACTGAGCAGTTCTTC
abundance: once; j_gene: TRBJ1-5; v_gene: TRBV30; d_gene: TRBD1; CDR3aa: CAWSQGGDQPQHF; CDR3nt: TGTGCCTGGAGTCAGGGGGGGGATCAGCCCCAGCATTTT
abundance: once; j_gene: TRBJ1-2; v_gene: TRBV29-1; d_gene: .; CDR3aa: CSVGGGAPGYGYTF; CDR3nt: TGCAGCGTTGGGGGAGGAGCCCCCGGGTATGGCTACACCTTC
abundance: .; j_gene: TRBJ1-4; v_gene: TRBV11-2; d_gene: .; CDR3aa: CASSQFLAGREKLFF; CDR3nt: TGTGCCAGCAGCCAGTTTCTCGCAGGGAGGGAAAAACTGTTTTTT
abundance: .; j_gene: TRBJ2-7; v_gene: TRBV11-3; d_gene: .; CDR3aa: CASSSQGSEQYF; CDR3nt: TGTGCCAGCAGCTCGCAGGGATCCGAGCAGTACTTC
abundance: .; j_gene: TRBJ2-1; v_gene: TRBV7-7; d_gene: TRBD2; CDR3aa: CASSLAGAGGPSEQFF; CDR3nt: TGTGCCAGCAGCTTAGCCGGAGCGGGAGGGCCTAGTGAGCAGTTCTTC
abundance: .; j_gene: TRBJ2-7; v_gene: TRBV19; d_gene: TRBD2; CDR3aa: CASRTSRSYEQYF; CDR3nt: TGTGCCAGTAGGACTAGCCGGTCCTACGAGCAGTACTTC
abundance: .; j_gene: TRBJ1-2; v_gene: TRBV7-2; d_gene: .; CDR3aa: CASSLVGAVGYTF; CDR3nt: TGTGCCAGCAGCTTAGTTGGGGCGGTTGGCTACACCTTC
abundance: .; j_gene: TRBJ1-1; v_gene: TRBV5-8; d_gene: .; CDR3aa: CASSRYSENTEAFF; CDR3nt: TGTGCCAGCAGCCGATACTCCGAGAACACTGAAGCTTTCTTT
abundance: .; j_gene: TRBJ2-7; v_gene: TRBV18; d_gene: .; CDR3aa: CASSPPGFSYEQYF; CDR3nt: TGTGCCAGCTCACCACCGGGGTTCTCCTACGAGCAGTACTTC
abundance: .; j_gene: TRBJ1-2; v_gene: TRBV5-1; d_gene: .; CDR3aa: CASSLEGAREGYTF; CDR3nt: TGCGCCAGCAGCTTGGAAGGGGCCAGGGAGGGCTACACCTTC
abundance: .; j_gene: TRBJ2-7; v_gene: TRBV6-5; d_gene: TRBD2; CDR3aa: CASRYPSGIPYEQYF; CDR3nt: TGTGCCAGCAGATATCCTAGCGGGATTCCCTACGAGCAGTACTTC
abundance: .; j_gene: TRBJ2-5; v_gene: TRBV27; d_gene: .; CDR3aa: CASSWSSEGTQYF; CDR3nt: TGTGCCAGCAGTTGGTCTAGCGAGGGGACCCAGTACTTC
abundance: medium-sized; j_gene: TRBJ1-1; v_gene: TRBV5-4; d_gene: .; CDR3aa: CASSDLDREAFF; CDR3nt: TGTGCCAGCAGCGATCTCGACCGGGAAGCTTTCTTT
abundance: .; j_gene: TRBJ2-5; v_gene: TRBV7-6; d_gene: .; CDR3aa: CASSRGGADQETQYF; CDR3nt: TGTGCCAGCAGCCGTGGGGGGGCTGACCAAGAGACCCAGTACTTC